This section outlines one TCR beta chain sequence together with its context. Its antigen is undetermined. These data come from a study of identical twins. V lost 3 bases and J lost 0, with 11 bases in between. The germline CDR1 and CDR2 sequences are MDHEN and SYDVKM. This CDR3 region has 15 residues. TCRdb itself ran the 5' RACE reads through MiXCR, one entry per CDR3 protein. The sample yields around 1.7 million distinct CDR3 sequences, around 29% seen once. Study-wide results and caveats: Among out-of-frame alpha sequences shared by twins, low generation probability occurred in excess. Memory repertoires showed no such pattern, whereas abundant cord blood beta clonotypes carried fewer insertions.

This chain joins TRBV28 and TRBJ1-2; possible D gene TRBD1, 6 bases. Sequenced input: cord blood. The TCR comes from a newborn girl in good health. Here the CDR3 reads CASSLPRTANYGYTF. CDR3 bases: TGTGCCAGCAGTTTGCCCCGGACAGCTAACTATGGCTACACCTTC.